This record concerns one TCR beta chain sequence. These data are taken from a study of blood T cell repertoires in COVID-19. The method was immunoSEQ multiplex PCR; TCRdb's version includes in-frame clones alone and lacks a portion of them. The data show approximately 290,000 clones, with roughly 84% seen just once and 0.87% held by the top ten. The CDR3 has 13 residues. V lost 6 bases and J 4 bases, leaving 12 bases between the germline ends. The sample consisted of peripheral blood. V gene TRBV12-3 or TRBV12-4 combines with J gene TRBJ1-1; D perhaps matches TRBD1 (5 bases). This clonotype was sampled from a human donor with COVID-19, enrolled during active disease. The donor label of this sample is uncertain. CDR3 in DNA: TGTGCCAGCAGCACCCAGGGCAGCACTGAAGCTTTCTTT. As protein: CASSTQGSTEAFF.